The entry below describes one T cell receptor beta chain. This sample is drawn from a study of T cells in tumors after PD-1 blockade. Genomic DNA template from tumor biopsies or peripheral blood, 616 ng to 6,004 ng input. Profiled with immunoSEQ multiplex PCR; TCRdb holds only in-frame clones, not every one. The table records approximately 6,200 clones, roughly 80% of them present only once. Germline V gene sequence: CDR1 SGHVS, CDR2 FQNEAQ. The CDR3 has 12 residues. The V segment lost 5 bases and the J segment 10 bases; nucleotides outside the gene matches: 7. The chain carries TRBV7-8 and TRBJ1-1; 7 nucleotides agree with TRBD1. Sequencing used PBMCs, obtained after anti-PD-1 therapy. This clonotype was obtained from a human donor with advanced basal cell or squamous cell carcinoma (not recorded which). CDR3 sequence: CASSQDRRVAFF. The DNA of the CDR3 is TGTGCCAGCAGCCAGGACAGGAGGGTAGCTTTCTTT.